Here is one T cell receptor (beta chain) with its context. Its antigen remains unidentified. One base away there is no much larger clone; base qualities are not given. Receptor amplification or capture employed RT-PCR. The sequencing machine was an Illumina HiSeq 2500. TCRdb reran the public reads through fastp at Q25 and MiXCR, keeping productive beta chains. Each CDR3 protein appears once, grouped with its most common genes and DNA. This sample is represented by 300,000 to 350,000 distinct CDR3 sequences; 22% of them were singletons. 10% of the sample lies in the top ten. These data belong to a study of response to subunit inactivated influenza vaccine (dated by TCRdb to between 2017 and 2018). Background on the whole study: To follow how T cells responded to a trivalent subunit inactivated influenza vaccine, the researchers relied on deep quantitative profiling of the T cell receptor repertoire.

General conclusions and limits of the study: The authors proposed that each seasonal influenza vaccination may bring in only a limited number of new T cells.

The germline V gene (reference sequence) provides CDR1 LNHNV and CDR2 YYDKDF. V loses 5 bases, J loses 4 bases, and the germline ends lie 11 bases apart. The CDR3 contains 13 residues, cysteine and phenylalanine counted. Only the CDR3 portion is preserved as DNA: 39 bases, with reading frame beginning at the first base. Recombination joined TRBV15 with TRBJ1-2, and the D gene may be TRBD1, 5 bases matching. The TCR sequence derives from a man aged 50-75 years who received an inactivated influenza vaccine. Donor details come from another sample of the same person, matched by shared clones. The material was PBMCs from blood, obtained 21 months after vaccination. CDR3 sequence: CATSRGPGYGYTF. The DNA sequence is TGTGCCACCAGCCGGGGACCGGGCTATGGCTACACCTTC.